This TCR beta chain was recovered during a study of shared clonotypes between healthy human individuals. Replicate PCRs for sorted subsets used 200 ng DNA; this equaled 33,000 or so T cell genomes. The authors' processing: With immunoSEQ giving junction-only sequences and no quality scores, filtering differed. Assay: immunoSEQ multiplex PCR; the TCRdb copy retains only in-frame clones and omits some. That table furnishes V, J and clone size, whereas the DNA furnished D and trimming. Among about 660,000 clones listed, around two thirds were seen once. In the case of this clone: A junction end diverges from the germline sequence, so it may reflect a read error.

The CDR3 is 12 amino acids. Germline V gene sequence: CDR1 PRHDT, CDR2 FYEKMQ (reference sequence). The rearrangement links TRBV13 to TRBJ2-1; 10 bases fit TRBD2. This TCR was sampled from a woman younger than 45 in good health. The specimen was memory CD4+ T cells sorted from blood. Subset meaning: CD45RA-negative fraction. The CDR3 is CASSHGLAESVF. CDR3 nucleotides: TGTGCCAGCAGCCACGGACTAGCGGAGAGCGTCTTC.